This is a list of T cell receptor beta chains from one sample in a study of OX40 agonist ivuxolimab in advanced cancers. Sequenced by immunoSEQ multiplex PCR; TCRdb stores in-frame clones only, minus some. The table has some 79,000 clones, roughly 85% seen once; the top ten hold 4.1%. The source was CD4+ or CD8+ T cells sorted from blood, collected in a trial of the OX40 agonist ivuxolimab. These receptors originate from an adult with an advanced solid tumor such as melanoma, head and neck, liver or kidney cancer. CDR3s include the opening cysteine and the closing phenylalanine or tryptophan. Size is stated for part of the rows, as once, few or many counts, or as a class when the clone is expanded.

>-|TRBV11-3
CASSLVRDYGQYF
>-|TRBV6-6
CASSYFPDGNYGYTF
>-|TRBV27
CASSRRGAGELFF
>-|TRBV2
CASSGGREYEQYF
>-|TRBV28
CASGNPTSYEQYF
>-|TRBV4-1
CASSQASGTDLSTIYF
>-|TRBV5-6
CASGTGVRDEQYF
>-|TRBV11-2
CASSPSPATGGYEQYF
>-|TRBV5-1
CASSLDPGAQVDSPLHF
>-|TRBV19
CASSIGQPTDTQYF
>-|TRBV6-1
CASSEVSGVGYTF
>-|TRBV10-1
CAKTGTGEDTQYF
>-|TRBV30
CAWSGHPNTEAFF
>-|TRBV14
CASSQGQGPYYEQYF
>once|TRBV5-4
CASSPDLQGPSGNTIYF
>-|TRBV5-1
CASSPSGTGEEKLFF
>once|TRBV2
CASSVAGVLLEQYF
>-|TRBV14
CASSEQEWQPQHF
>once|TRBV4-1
CASSQDPRPGANVLTF
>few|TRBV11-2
CASSLGSNQETQYF
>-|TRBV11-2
CASSFRWSETQYF
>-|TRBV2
CASGKRDTIYF
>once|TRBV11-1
CASSSLAGVSNEQFF
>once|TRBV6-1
CASSEGVSRELFF
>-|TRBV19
CASSMGQNTEAFF
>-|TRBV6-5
CASSASLGAFF
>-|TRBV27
CASRSRQGAGEQYF
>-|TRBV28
CASSTSGQADTEAFF
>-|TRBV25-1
CASSDPRGLWNEQFF
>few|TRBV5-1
CASSLGPRGGHTDTQYF
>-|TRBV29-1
CSVERGQQGTQYF
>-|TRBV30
CAWSVSGANVLTF
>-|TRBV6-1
CASSEARDTLVYTGELFF
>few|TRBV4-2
CASSLDVVGETQYF
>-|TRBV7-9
CASSPMGNRATGELFF
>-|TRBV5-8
CASILGDTQYF
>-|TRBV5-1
CASSPPGLNNEQFF
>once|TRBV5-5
CASSLDWAGLLYGYTF
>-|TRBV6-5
CASSYSMGQSYEQYF
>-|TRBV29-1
CSVGHMNTEAFF
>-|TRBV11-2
CASSLVGHNEQFF
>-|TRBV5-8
CASSPGDRGVSGANVLTF
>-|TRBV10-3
CAISEFAAGVGELFF
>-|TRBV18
CASSPGTGNQPQHF
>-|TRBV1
CTSSFPLGALPYEQYF
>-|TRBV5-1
CASSSGTSGTTYEQYF
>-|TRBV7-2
CASSLIPLAEVHEQFF
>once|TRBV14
CASSQDSGRSKTQYF
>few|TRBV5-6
CASSLDRGYEQYF
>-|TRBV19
CASSTQGPGTEAFF
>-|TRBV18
CASSTGGRSKAFF
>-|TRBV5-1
CASSLGDSPLHF
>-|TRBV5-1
CASSPGVASSGNTIYF
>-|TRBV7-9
CASSLGGVSGVTYQETQYF
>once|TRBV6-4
CASSSTGGSGANVLTF
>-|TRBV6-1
CASSLGLANTDTQYF
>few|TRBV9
CASSVRSMNTEAFF
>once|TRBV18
CASSSTGATNEKLFF
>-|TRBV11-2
CASSFWTGRDEKLFF